This TCR beta chain was captured in a study of cytomegalovirus exposure and HLA in healthy donors. General study points: Most of the TCR beta V segments (in an earlier analysis) were productive either about 87% or about 30% of the time.

Germline lookup yields CDR1 MGHDK and CDR2 SYGVNS. CDR3 length: 17 amino acids. Notes on this clone: Antigen: not known. One junction end disagrees with the germline gene, perhaps due to a read error.

PCR was performed using 60 Vbeta and 13 Jbeta primers. Study processing details: Later reanalysis found 75 million to 100 million unique TCR beta chains, about 11 million of them shared. Clones were sequenced by immunoSEQ multiplex PCR, and TCRdb holds only the in-frame ones, with some missing. V and J calls and clone size are copied from that table; D and trimming were computed from the DNA. The repertoire holds about 160,000 clones, around 74% seen once, with over 1.2% in the top ten. This TCR derives from a man aged 18 to 30 in good health and CMV-seronegative. The chain joins TRBV25-1 to TRBJ2-2; 7 bases line up with TRBD2. The sequenced material came from PBMCs. CDR3 nucleotide sequence: TGTGCCAGCAGTGGCGGATGGGCGGGAGAGTACACCGGGGAGCTGCTTTTT. Protein sequence: CASSGGWAGEYTGELLF.